One and the same sample provided the 13 T cell receptor beta chains below, sequenced in a study of early T cells in non-severe SARS-CoV-2 infection. TCRdb called the 5' RACE reads again in MiXCR, with one record for every CDR3 protein. The profile shows approximately 120,000 distinct CDR3 sequences, 15% of them singletons. The specimen was whole blood. Receptors were obtained from an adult who was a healthcare worker with PCR-confirmed SARS-CoV-2 infection or an uninfected control (not recorded which).

This chain uses TRBV10-3 with TRBJ1-5; weak D call: TRBD1 (5 bases). CDR3 length: 13 amino acids. Trimming removed 10 bases at V and 6 bases at J, with 16 bases between. Germline loops: CDR1 ENHRY, CDR2 SYGVKD. CDR3 residues: CATSGDTGQPQHF. CDR3 sequence (DNA): TGTGCCACCTCGGGTGACACAGGTCAGCCCCAGCATTTT.

The genes are TRBV5-1 and TRBJ1-2; D possibly corresponds to TRBD1 (5 bases). The germline V and J ends were trimmed by 4 bases and 4 bases, with 14 bases remaining between them. This CDR3 is built from 14 residues. From germline, CDR1 is SGHRS and CDR2 YFSETQ. CDR3 loop: CASSLGEILYGYTF. DNA for the CDR3: TGCGCCAGCAGCCTGGGGGAAATTCTCTATGGCTACACCTTC.

This clonotype was detected a few times. This chain links TRBV6-1 with TRBJ1-5, with a possible D match to TRBD1 (5 bases). Germline V gene data show CDR1 as MNHNS and CDR2 as SASEGT. Trimming took off 8 bases at V and 6 bases at J, with 11 bases between the two ends. The CDR3 covers 12 residues. CDR3 in DNA: TGTGCCAGCGGCGGGGGACCTCAGCCCCAGCATTTT. This codes for CASGGGPQPQHF.

This clonotype was detected only a few times. The chain has TRBV7-2 and TRBJ2-1; D may be TRBD2 (5 bases). Germline V gives CDR1 SGHTA, CDR2 FQGNSA. This CDR3 has 14 residues. V was cut by 2 bases and J by 6 bases, with 11 bases left in between. The CDR3, as DNA: TGTGCCAGCAGCTTATCTGGGCGGGCCAATGAGCAGTTCTTC. Protein sequence: CASSLSGRANEQFF.

The chain combines TRBV2 with TRBJ2-6; no definite D call. The V gene's germline CDR1 is SNHLY and CDR2 FYNNEI. Trimming shortened V by 10 bases and J by 0 bases, and 10 bases separated the two germline ends. There are 14 residues in the CDR3. CDR3 DNA: TGTGCCACCATCAGGAGCTCTGGGGCCAACGTCCTGACTTTC. As protein: CATIRSSGANVLTF.

CDR3 in amino acids: CASSSGETYEQYF. CDR3 DNA: TGTGCCAGCAGCTCTGGGGAAACCTACGAGCAGTACTTC. This chain uses TRBV6-1 with TRBJ2-7; D call uncertain. The CDR3 runs to 13 residues. With 6 bases removed from V and 2 bases from J, the gap between germline ends came to 11 bases. Germline CDR1 reads MNHNS; CDR2 reads SASEGT.

The chain has TRBV10-3 and TRBJ2-7; perhaps TRBD2 as D (6 bases). V was shortened by 3 bases and J by 5 bases, with 11 bases between the two germline ends. The length of the CDR3 is 13 residues. Germline CDR1 is ENHRY and CDR2 is SYGVKD. CDR3 region: CAISELGGNEQYF. In nucleotides, the CDR3 is TGTGCCATCAGTGAACTAGGCGGGAACGAGCAGTACTTC.

The chain couples TRBV12-3 or TRBV12-4 to TRBJ1-5; no clear D. There are 14 residues in the CDR3. V shed 4 bases and J shed 2 bases, with 9 bases lying between them. The CDR3 sequence: CASSSSRRNQPQHF. CDR3 bases: TGTGCCAGCAGTTCAAGCCGCCGCAATCAGCCCCAGCATTTT.

The chain is built from TRBV20-1 and TRBJ2-1; D may be TRBD2 (6 bases). This CDR3 is built from 12 residues. Trimming pared 7 bases from V and 6 bases from J, leaving 13 bases between. Germline V gene sequence: CDR1 DFQATT, CDR2 SNEGSKA (reference sequence). CDR3 DNA: TGCAGTGGGGGGGTCTCGGGCAATGAGCAGTTCTTC. Encoded protein: CSGGVSGNEQFF.

This clonotype was counted between two and nine times. The chain uses TRBV7-9 and TRBJ2-1; 8 bases fit TRBD2. The trim removed 7 bases at V and 8 bases at J, leaving 13 bases unmatched. This CDR3 region has 15 residues. Germline V gene data show CDR1 as SEHNR and CDR2 as FQNEAQ (reference sequence). The CDR3 DNA follows: TGTGCCAGCACCATCAGCGGGGGCGGTATATATGAGCAGTTCTTC. Translating it yields CASTISGGGIYEQFF.

This clonotype has only a few counts. The J gene is TRBJ1-4, the V gene TRBV27, with 8 bases lining up with TRBD1. CDR1 MNHEY and CDR2 SMNVEV come from the germline V gene (reference sequence). V lost 6 bases, J lost 6 bases, and 6 bases stayed unmatched. The CDR3 extends over 14 amino acids. The CDR3 is CASSRQGRDEKLFF. DNA of the CDR3: TGTGCCAGCAGCAGACAGGGGAGGGATGAAAAACTGTTTTTT.

This chain links TRBV7-9 with TRBJ1-1; D remains ambiguous. Germline values: CDR1 SEHNR, CDR2 FQNEAQ (reference sequence). The V and J ends lost 5 bases and 1 base respectively, with 14 bases between them. The CDR3 is 15 amino acids. The CDR3 reads CASSPKSFRNTEAFF. CDR3 DNA sequence: TGTGCCAGCAGCCCAAAGTCCTTTAGGAACACTGAAGCTTTCTTT.

Worth noting for this clonotype: Germline and junction disagree at one end, which may indicate a read error. This chain links TRBV29-1 with TRBJ1-3; tentative D call: TRBD1 (5 bases). This CDR3 has 16 amino acids. Germline-derived CDR1 and CDR2 are SQVTM and ANQGSEA. CDR3 sequence (DNA): TGCAGCGTTGAAGACGGGACCCCTGCTTCTGGAAACACCGTATATTTT. Amino acid sequence: CSVEDGTPASGNTVYF.